This TCR beta chain is drawn from a study of blood T cells in healthy people across ages (dated by TCRdb to about 2015). About the full investigation: In model experiments, roughly one uniquely barcoded TCR beta cDNA molecule per two T cells was captured by template switching. The study analyzed two additional independent replicas of 1 million unique cDNA reads from the same blood draw for two donors, one aged 18 to 29 and one aged 80 or older. The donors were split into four age groups: young (average around 17 years), middle-aged (roughly 42), aged (more than 60) and long-lived (about 74). To track age-related changes in TCR beta repertoire diversity, the study relied on deep sequencing normalized with unique cDNA molecular identifiers. Points the paper makes about the study in general: Estimates of total diversity from one million sequenced T cells were regarded as lower bounds and underestimates. A strong correlation was found between observed TCR beta diversity and the percentage of naive T cells measured by flow cytometry. Donor CMV infection status was unknown, potentially confounding age-related changes in expanded clonotypes. Since profiling was done on bulk unsorted PBMCs, naive and antigen-experienced compartments could not be conclusively compared. The long-lived group showed more naive CD4+ T cells, fewer expanded clones and increased TCR diversity than the aged group, suggesting age selection. As age increased, observed TCR beta diversity per million T cells dropped in a roughly linear way, and a significant reduction was already evident by age 40.

The 39 donors, aged about 6 to 95 years, were systemically healthy Caucasian individuals from Russia. Each donor gave approximately 9.3 milliliters of peripheral blood, collected into EDTA-treated Vacutainer tubes. Ficoll-Paque density-gradient centrifugation was used to isolate PBMCs, with at least 7 million per sample. Trizol reagent was used to extract total RNA from the PBMCs, yielding at least 5.5 micrograms per sample. For every donor, an aliquot of PBMCs went through flow cytometry to measure the percentages of naive CD45RAhigh/CD27high T cells. In the case of this clonotype: The target of this receptor is not known. The junction and the germline gene differ at one end; a read error may be behind it.

The CDR3 numbers 16 residues from cysteine through phenylalanine. Only CDR3 DNA remains: 48 bases, in frame from the first base. From the germline V gene, CDR1 is SGHTA and CDR2 is FQGNSA. Library preparation used 5' RACE. Sequencing was performed on an Illumina HiSeq 2500. A second PCR of roughly 7 to 11 cycles was performed with a sample-barcoded 5' primer and a J-beta primer mix. A template-switch 5' adaptor carrying 12 random nucleotides introduced a unique molecular identifier onto each TCR beta cDNA molecule. Each sample yielded at least 3 million CDR3-containing paired-end reads. All of the RNA was converted into first-strand cDNA using the Mint cDNA synthesis kit, with a TRBC-specific oligonucleotide serving as the primer. All cDNA was treated with uracil-DNA glycosylase and then went through a first 18-cycle PCR with the universal primers M1SS and BC2_uni_R. On the authors' methods: For normalization, 1 million high-quality reads were randomly selected from each sample, with every read carrying a distinct molecular identifier. Reads with shared molecular identifiers were discarded instead of being binned into consensus sequences. MiTCR, set to a Q25 quality threshold and the strictest error-elimination algorithm, was used for CDR3 identification, clonotype clustering and error correction. A nonparametric unseen species model with Euler transformation was used to estimate a lower bound on total TCR beta diversity. TCRdb's own reprocessing of the public reads used fastp at Q25 and MiXCR and kept productive beta chains. One record per CDR3 amino acid sequence lists the most common genes and DNA. Clone size and V and J calls follow TCRdb, not the original study. The sample table records 800,000 to 950,000 distinct CDR3 sequences; around 29% of these occur just once. The ten largest clones capture roughly 10% of the sample.

A further study also used this sample, focusing on T cells of mothers and their children. The other study reports the following: Donors were nine systemically healthy Caucasian individuals: three mothers and their six children. cDNA synthesis consumed the entire amount of extracted RNA, loaded at around 1.4 ug RNA in each 15 ul reaction. In the second PCR, sample barcodes and 2-4 random nucleotides were introduced via the M1S primer. Over 8.5 million TCR beta CDR3 reads were obtained for each mother, and approximately 3.2 million reads were obtained for each child. Thymic selection similarly shapes TCR recombination output in related and unrelated pairs, with minor effect from inherited differences. Related mother-child pairs always showed normalized repertoire overlap that was slightly higher than in unrelated mother-child pairs, though the difference was never significant. No persistent microchimeric T cell clones were detected, at a sensitivity of around 97 clones per million clonotypes. The study used deep NGS to compare TCR beta repertoires of mothers and children, seeking features distinguishing related mother-child pairs from unrelated individuals. On average, the children were roughly 10 +/- 4 years old, while the mothers were 40 +/- 4 years old. After adapters were ligated using NEBNext reagents, the libraries underwent 100+100 nt paired-end sequencing on an Illumina HiSeq 2000. To avoid cross-contamination, the mother libraries and the child libraries were prepared a month apart and sequenced in separate runs. For each donor, between about 500,000 and 2,200,000 distinct TCR beta clonotypes were identified. Naive TCR beta clonotypes were estimated from low-frequency clonotypes matched to each donor's FACS-determined naive share, without sorting.

The TCR was taken from a woman in her thirties or forties in good health. Recombination joined TRBV7-2 with TRBJ2-3, with 7 bases aligning to TRBD1. Sequencing used blood. Here is the DNA: TGTGCCAACAGCCCAAATGCAGGGGGTGAGACAGATACGCAGTATTTT. The resulting protein is CANSPNAGGETDTQYF.